The 30 T cell receptor beta chains presented below share a single source sample, sequenced in a study of blood T cell repertoires in COVID-19. Assay used: immunoSEQ multiplex PCR; TCRdb lists only in-frame clones, some missing. Of under 150,000 clones listed, 84% are singletons. The sequenced material came from PBMCs or T cells enriched from blood (not recorded which). The receptors originated from a woman aged 45-59 years who had been exposed to COVID-19.

The V gene is TRBV19, the J gene TRBJ2-7; 7 bases map to TRBD1. The CDR3 is 15 amino acids. Looked up from germline, CDR1 is LNHDA and CDR2 is SQIVND (reference sequence). The V and J ends lost 5 bases and 5 bases, in that order; junction bases with no gene match: 12. DNA for the CDR3: TGTGCCAGTAGTCCCGAGGGCAGGGGGATCGACGAGCAGTACTTC. It encodes CASSPEGRGIDEQYF.

This clone was counted between two and nine times. The CDR3 spells CASQREGIPTGELFF. The DNA of the CDR3 is TGCGCCAGCCAGCGGGAGGGGATTCCCACCGGGGAGCTGTTTTTT. The chain joins TRBV5-1 to TRBJ2-2, with 10 bases aligning to TRBD2. CDR1 is SGHRS, CDR2 YFSETQ, per germline. V lost 7 bases, J lost 4 bases, and 7 bases stayed unmatched. The CDR3 extends over 15 amino acids.

The chain carries TRBV27 and TRBJ1-6, with TRBD1 identical over 9 bases. V was clipped by 6 bases and J by 7 bases; unmatched bases: 10. In germline, CDR1 is MNHEY, CDR2 SMNVEV (reference sequence). There are 16 residues in the CDR3. The CDR3 loop is CASSQYRGRLNSPLHF. The DNA of the CDR3 is TGTGCCAGCAGCCAGTACAGGGGGCGCTTGAATTCACCCCTCCACTTT.

The V and J genes are TRBV7-2 and TRBJ2-1; 7 bases agree with TRBD2. Germline values: CDR1 SGHTA, CDR2 FQGNSA. This CDR3 region has 14 residues. The ends lost 5 bases at V and 4 bases at J; junction bases unmatched: 5. The CDR3 nucleotides read TGTGCCAGCAGCGCCCGGGACTATTACAATGAGCAGTTCTTC. Amino acids: CASSARDYYNEQFF.

This clone was detected once. The chain is built from TRBV6-2 or TRBV6-3 and TRBJ1-2; maybe TRBD1 (6 bases). Trimming took off 2 bases at V and 0 bases at J, with 10 bases between the two ends. CDR1 MNHEY and CDR2 SVGEGT come from the germline V gene. This CDR3 has 15 amino acids. CDR3 DNA: TGTGCCAGCAGTTACGCGGACAGAACTAACTATGGCTACACCTTC. The encoded protein is CASSYADRTNYGYTF.

V usage is TRBV29-1 and J usage is TRBJ1-1; D perhaps matches TRBD1 (5 bases). The CDR3 is 13 amino acids. The V end was cut by 5 bases, the J end by 2 bases, with 12 bases between. The V gene's germline CDR1 is SQVTM and CDR2 ANQGSEA. The CDR3 DNA sequence: TGCAGCGTTAGACAGTTAGATAACACTGAAGCTTTCTTT. The encoded protein is CSVRQLDNTEAFF.

CDR3 sequence reads: CAISAQGQPQHF. The DNA of the CDR3 is TGTGCCATCAGTGCACAGGGGCAGCCCCAGCATTTT. V is TRBV10-3 and J is TRBJ1-5; TRBD1 aligns across 7 bases. CDR3 length: 12 residues. CDR1 is ENHRY, CDR2 SYGVKD, per germline. Trimming at V came to 4 bases and at J to 7 bases, leaving 1 base not matched to a gene.

The CDR3 sequence is CASSTRGLNTDTQYF. The CDR3 DNA reads TGTGCCAGCAGCACACGGGGGTTGAACACAGATACGCAGTATTTT. The chain recombines TRBV5-6 with TRBJ2-3; weak D call: TRBD2 (6 bases). Germline V gene lookup returns CDR1 SGHDT and CDR2 YYEEEE. This CDR3 region has 15 residues. V gave up 4 bases and J gave up 2 bases, with 14 bases separating them.

This rearrangement joins TRBV29-1 to TRBJ1-2, with D perhaps TRBD1 (6 bases). The CDR3 has 14 residues. Trimming stripped 1 base from V and 2 bases from J, with 11 bases between. CDR1 is SQVTM, CDR2 ANQGSEA, per germline. The CDR3 spells CSVEGGTRNYGYTF. As DNA, the CDR3 is TGCAGCGTTGAAGGGGGGACACGGAACTATGGCTACACCTTC.

J is TRBJ2-5 and V is TRBV27, with a tentative D call TRBD2 (6 bases). The CDR3 contains 12 residues. The germline gives CDR1 MNHEY, CDR2 SMNVEV (reference sequence). Trimming pared 8 bases from V and 4 bases from J, leaving 11 bases between. In DNA form, the CDR3 reads TGTGCCAGCGGCCCGGGACTAGAGACCCAGTACTTC. It is translated as CASGPGLETQYF.

This CDR3 reads CASSLYRGHGYTF. Written as DNA, the CDR3 is TGTGCCAGCAGCTTATACAGGGGTCATGGCTACACCTTC. This chain connects TRBV7-2 to TRBJ1-2; 7 positions agree with TRBD1. Germline V CDR1 and CDR2: SGHTA, FQGNSA. With 2 bases clipped from V and 6 bases from J, the junction kept 3 bases outside the gene matches. The CDR3 has 13 residues.

The rearrangement joins TRBV18 to TRBJ2-2; 11 bases are shared with TRBD2. This CDR3 contains 15 residues. From germline, CDR1 is KGHSH and CDR2 LQKENI. Trimming removed 5 bases from V and 4 bases from J; junction bases left unmatched: 3. The DNA of the CDR3 is TGTGCCAGCTCATACGGGACTAGCGGCACCGGGGAGCTGTTTTTT. Its protein product is CASSYGTSGTGELFF.

The rearrangement joins TRBV19 to TRBJ1-4, with D possibly matching TRBD1 (5 bases). This CDR3 comprises 14 residues. Deletions cut 6 bases from V and 5 bases from J, with 13 bases between. The germline V gene encodes CDR1 LNHDA and CDR2 SQIVND (reference sequence). The CDR3 loop is CASRRQSANEKLFF. The CDR3 nucleotides are TGTGCCAGTAGGCGACAGTCAGCCAATGAAAAACTGTTTTTT.

The gene calls are TRBV7-6 and TRBJ1-3; TRBD1 might be the D (6 bases). The germline CDR1 and CDR2 sequences are SGHVS and FNYEAQ. CDR3 length: 16 amino acids. V gave up 4 bases and J gave up 0 bases, with 13 bases separating them. CDR3 sequence: CASSSSDRPSGNTIYF. The CDR3, as DNA: TGTGCCAGCAGCTCAAGCGACAGGCCCTCTGGAAACACCATATATTTT.

The V gene is TRBV27, the J gene TRBJ1-3, with D unresolved. The V gene's germline CDR1 is MNHEY and CDR2 SMNVEV (reference sequence). Trimming pared 8 bases from V and 0 bases from J, leaving 11 bases between. The CDR3 consists of 14 residues. The CDR3 nucleotides read TGTGCCAGCGGGCGGGCGCCCTCTGGAAACACCATATATTTT. Amino acids: CASGRAPSGNTIYF.

V and J are TRBV5-4 and TRBJ1-3; D gene uncertain. V was pared by 0 bases and J by 0 bases, with 10 bases between. Germline V gene lookup returns CDR1 SGHNT and CDR2 YYREEE (reference sequence). This CDR3 comprises 16 residues. The CDR3 reads CASSLVQSSSGNTIYF. DNA for the CDR3: TGTGCCAGCAGCTTGGTGCAGTCTTCCTCTGGAAACACCATATATTTT.

CDR3 sequence reads: CASRRLAGANNQETQYF. CDR3 DNA: TGTGCCAGCCGAAGACTAGCGGGAGCGAATAACCAAGAGACCCAGTACTTC. The chain links TRBV27 to TRBJ2-5; 12 nucleotides line up with TRBD2. Per germline, CDR1 MNHEY and CDR2 SMNVEV (reference sequence). CDR3 length: 17 residues. Trimming at V came to 8 bases and at J to 0 bases, leaving 10 bases not matched to a gene.

The V and J genes are TRBV19 and TRBJ1-1; D unresolved. The CDR3 totals 14 residues. V gave up 1 base and J gave up 0 bases, with 6 bases separating them. Germline V CDR1 and CDR2: LNHDA, SQIVND (reference sequence). In DNA form, the CDR3 reads TGTGCCAGTAGTATAGCTCGGGTGAACACTGAAGCTTTCTTT. Translated, it gives CASSIARVNTEAFF.

Note on this clone: This specimen includes other DNA sequences encoding the same CDR3. The gene calls are TRBV6-4 and TRBJ1-6; TRBD1 matches 10 bases. Unmatched junction bases numbered 3, after V lost 3 bases and J lost 10 bases. The CDR3 is made up of 14 amino acids. Germline assignment: CDR1 MRHNA and CDR2 SNTAGT. CDR3 DNA sequence: TGTGCCAGCAGTGAGGGACAGGGGAGATCACCCCTCCACTTT. Translation gives CASSEGQGRSPLHF.

A few counts support this clone. The CDR3 here is CASSPDRGWGEKLFF. CDR3 in DNA: TGTGCCAGCAGCCCAGACAGGGGATGGGGTGAAAAACTGTTTTTT. The V call is TRBV2, the J call TRBJ1-4; 8 positions agree with TRBD1. The germline gives CDR1 SNHLY, CDR2 FYNNEI. V gave up 6 bases and J gave up 7 bases; unmatched junction bases: 10. CDR3 size: 15 residues.

The chain has TRBV6-5 and TRBJ1-1; 7 nucleotides line up with TRBD1. The CDR3 covers 14 residues. Germline assignment: CDR1 MNHEY and CDR2 SVGAGI. The V and J ends lost 6 bases and 6 bases, in that order; junction bases with no gene match: 10. Written as DNA, the CDR3 is TGTGCCAGCAGCCCACCCCACAGGGGCGCTGAAGCTTTCTTT. This codes for CASSPPHRGAEAFF.

This sequence joins TRBV9 and TRBJ2-2, with unresolved D. Germline V gene lookup returns CDR1 SGDLS and CDR2 YYNGEE. This CDR3 contains 14 residues. V was trimmed by 1 base and J by 0 bases, leaving 4 bases between them. CDR3 loop: CASSVIANTGELFF. In DNA, the CDR3 is TGTGCCAGCAGCGTAATAGCGAACACCGGGGAGCTGTTTTTT.

This rearrangement joins TRBV6-1 to TRBJ2-1; 8 bases map to TRBD2. V dropped 2 bases and J dropped 3; count of bases not matched to a gene: 12. The CDR3 sequence is 18 residues long. Germline V gene lookup returns CDR1 MNHNS and CDR2 SASEGT. CDR3 DNA: TGTGCCAGCAGTGAACGACCACAGCGGGAGTCGGGCTACAATGAGCAGTTCTTC. Translation gives CASSERPQRESGYNEQFF.

This chain connects TRBV7-8 to TRBJ1-1, with TRBD1 matching 8 bases. The V gene's germline CDR1 is SGHVS and CDR2 FQNEAQ. V lost 1 base and J lost 3; bases outside the gene matches: 4. The CDR3 has 15 residues. The CDR3 coding sequence is TGTGCCAGCAGCTTAGACAGGGGGGCGTACACTGAAGCTTTCTTT. Translation: CASSLDRGAYTEAFF.

The chain joins TRBV6-1 to TRBJ1-3; TRBD1 matches at 8 bases. This CDR3 has 15 residues. Germline lookup yields CDR1 MNHNS and CDR2 SASEGT. The junction had 1 base not matched to a gene; V was cut back by 3 bases and J by 0 bases. CDR3 DNA sequence: TGTGCCAGCAGTGAGACAGGGGACTCTGGAAACACCATATATTTT. Translating it yields CASSETGDSGNTIYF.

This clone was recorded once. The CDR3 DNA reads TGTGCCAGCAGTGAAGGTCTCCCAGGAGAGACCCAGTACTTC. Protein product: CASSEGLPGETQYF. V usage is TRBV6-1 and J usage is TRBJ2-5; D is ambiguous. CDR1 and CDR2 (germline): MNHNS, SASEGT. The V end lost 1 base, the J end lost 4 bases, and 10 bases lay between the germline ends. This CDR3 region has 14 residues.

This sequence joins TRBV21-1 and TRBJ2-1; the table assigns TRBD1, which was not confirmed against the DNA. TRBV21-1 constitutes a pseudogene. The CDR3 runs 15 residues. The DNA for the CDR3 is TGTGCAGCAGCAACAGGGTGGTTGCCCTACAATGAGCAGTTCTTC. It specifies CAAATGWLPYNEQFF.

The chain links TRBV9 to TRBJ2-1; D is unclear. The CDR3 length is 13 residues. Germline loops: CDR1 SGDLS, CDR2 YYNGEE. Trimming cost V 3 bases and J 0 bases, with 4 bases left between them. The CDR3 region is CASSGSSYNEQFF. The DNA of the CDR3 is TGTGCCAGCAGCGGTAGCTCCTACAATGAGCAGTTCTTC.

The DNA of the CDR3 is TGTGCCAGCAGCTTACAGGGCTTTGGAAACACCATATATTTT. Translating it yields CASSLQGFGNTIYF. The genes are TRBV11-2 and TRBJ1-3, with D perhaps matching TRBD1 (5 bases). CDR1 and CDR2 (germline): SGHAT, FQNNGV. The CDR3 totals 14 residues. Trimming removed 2 bases from V and 3 bases from J, with 8 bases in between.

The chain combines TRBV7-9 with TRBJ2-7, with D perhaps TRBD1 (6 bases). Germline CDR1 and CDR2: SEHNR and FQNEAQ (reference sequence). The CDR3 runs 13 residues. Trimming removed 5 bases at V and 7 bases at J, with 15 bases between. The CDR3, as DNA: TGTGCCAGCAGCACGTACAGGGTTCGGGAGCAGTACTTC. Translation: CASSTYRVREQYF.